This T cell receptor (beta chain) was obtained from a study of long-term antiretroviral therapy in people with HIV. Whole-study results and caveats: Against controls, HIV repertoires showed narrower ranges of CDR3 length.

The germline V gene encodes CDR1 MNHNS and CDR2 SASEGT. CDR3 length: 15 amino acids. The V segment lost 5 bases and the J segment 0 bases; nucleotides outside the gene matches: 6. Survey level was the resolution at which the v3.0 immunoSEQ assay ran. Sequenced by immunoSEQ multiplex PCR; TCRdb stores in-frame clones only, minus some. The sample gives roughly 20,000 clones, 65% to 80% of which show up once; roughly a tenth is in the top ten. Details on this clone: Its matching antigen is unknown.

The sequence derives from a woman in her forties with HIV. The chain is built from TRBV6-1 and TRBJ2-7; 8 bases are shared with TRBD1. Here the sequenced sample was unsorted PBMCs, taken 4.1 years after starting antiretroviral therapy. The CDR3 loop is CASSTYGQGSYEQYF. The CDR3 DNA sequence: TGTGCCAGCAGTACGTATGGACAGGGCTCCTACGAGCAGTACTTC.